This T cell receptor beta chain was identified during a study of blood T cell repertoires in COVID-19. Losses at the gene ends were 2 bases for V and 5 bases for J; bases not matched to a gene: 9. This CDR3 is 16 amino acids long. CDR1 is SGHVS, CDR2 FQNEAQ, per germline. Using immunoSEQ multiplex PCR, the repertoire was profiled, and TCRdb retains in-frame clones only, with some absent. The data contain approximately 150,000 clones, 65% to 80% of them singletons. Sequenced material: peripheral blood. The rearrangement joins TRBV7-8 to TRBJ2-7, with TRBD2 matching over 10 bases. This receptor was taken from a man aged 55 to 70 with acute or convalescent COVID-19. CDR3 DNA: TGTGCCAGCAGCTTACTAGCGGGAGTTCTTTCGAACGAGCAGTACTTC. This translates into CASSLLAGVLSNEQYF.